The sequence of this T cell receptor beta chain was determined in a study of post-analysis software for immune sequencing data. About the research overall: The study covered relapsing-remitting, secondary progressive and progressive-relapsing courses of multiple sclerosis.

Unique molecular identifiers had been added to the TCR beta cDNA libraries. Each batch of about 0.95 to 10 million T cells produced hundreds of thousands of cDNA molecules. A single record per CDR3 protein comes from TCRdb applying MiXCR to the PCR reads. Of about 770,000 distinct CDR3 sequences in the sample, under 60% were seen once. A note on this clonotype: What it binds is not known.

The CDR3 has 14 amino acids. Trimming stripped 6 bases from V and 6 bases from J, with 15 bases between. The V gene's germline CDR1 is LGHDT and CDR2 YNNKEL (reference sequence). Study-level findings and limits: Multiple sclerosis patients showed significantly lower normalized Chao1 diversity than controls did. TRBV segments more frequent in patients than in controls numbered five and included TRBV5-6, TRBV5-1 and TRBV20-1.

This clonotype was obtained from a girl between 10 and 17 years old with multiple sclerosis. Sample: blood. J is TRBJ1-5 and V is TRBV3-1, with D perhaps TRBD1 (5 bases). CDR3 in amino acids: CASSQQGGSQPQHF. The DNA of the CDR3 is TGTGCCAGCAGTCAGCAGGGAGGAAGTCAGCCCCAGCATTTT.